These 18 T cell receptor beta chains were all obtained from the same sample, sequenced in a study of post-analysis software for immune sequencing data. Study findings and constraints: Higher frequency in patients than in controls was seen for about five TRBV segments, with TRBV5-6, TRBV5-1 and TRBV20-1 among them.

Carried by the TCR beta cDNA libraries were unique molecular identifiers. One entry per CDR3 protein results from TCRdb running MiXCR on the PCR reads. The sample shows 750,000 to 900,000 distinct CDR3 sequences, approximately 44% of them seen only once. No antigens are known for them. The sample was blood. The receptors originated from a girl between 10 and 17 years old with multiple sclerosis.

This clonotype occurred a few times. The genes are TRBV24-1 and TRBJ2-1, with 16 bases aligning to TRBD2. The CDR3 sequence is 17 residues long. V lost 0 bases, J lost 9 bases, and 4 bases stayed unmatched. The germline V gene has CDR1 KGHDR and CDR2 SFDVKD. The CDR3 sequence: CATSDLVGTSGRVEQFF. For the CDR3, the DNA is TGTGCCACCAGTGATTTGGTGGGGACTAGCGGGAGGGTTGAGCAGTTCTTC.

This clonotype turned up a few times. The rearrangement uses TRBV19 and TRBJ2-3, with D perhaps matching TRBD2 (5 bases). V was cut by 1 base and J by 5 bases, with 7 bases left in between. The CDR3 consists of 13 residues. Per germline, CDR1 LNHDA and CDR2 SQIVND (reference sequence). The CDR3 region is CASSIVAGDTQYF. In DNA, the CDR3 is TGTGCCAGTAGTATAGTTGCGGGAGATACGCAGTATTTT.

The J gene is TRBJ2-4, the V gene TRBV5-5, with TRBD2 matching 13 bases. The J call may not be correct, given that the DNA end is closer to TRBJ2-7. CDR1 and CDR2 (germline): SGHKS, YYEKEE (reference sequence). The CDR3 sequence is 15 residues long. CDR3: CASSLSGLAGHEQYF. CDR3 coding DNA: TGTGCCAGCAGCTTGTCGGGACTAGCGGGACACGAGCAGTACTTC.

This clonotype was counted only a few times. V gene TRBV6-5 combines with J gene TRBJ2-7, with 11 positions matching TRBD1. The CDR3 consists of 14 residues. CDR1 MNHEY and CDR2 SVGAGI come from the germline V gene. V was clipped by 4 bases and J by 6 bases; unmatched bases: 5. The CDR3 protein is CASSSSGTGGEQYF. The CDR3 coding sequence is TGTGCCAGCAGTTCGTCCGGGACAGGGGGCGAGCAGTACTTC.

In the case of this clonotype: One base away lies a much larger clone, so this may be a sequencing read error. The gene calls are TRBV28 and TRBJ1-1; the D is unclear. Trimming took 3 bases from V and 5 from J, leaving 13 bases between them. This CDR3 region has 14 residues. CDR1 and CDR2 from the germline V gene are MDHEN and SYDVKM. The CDR3 DNA reads TGTGCCAGCAGTTTGTCGGGGAGCTGGACTGAAGCTTTCTTT. This codes for CASSLSGSWTEAFF.

This clonotype was seen just once. This chain joins TRBV27 and TRBJ2-7; 9 bases are shared with TRBD1. Per the germline V gene, CDR1 is MNHEY and CDR2 is SMNVEV (reference sequence). With 5 bases clipped from V and 5 bases from J, the junction kept 4 bases outside the gene matches. This CDR3 is 13 amino acids long. CDR3 region: CASSNRGRNEQYF. The CDR3 bases are TGTGCCAGCAGTAACAGGGGGCGTAACGAGCAGTACTTC.

In its sample, this clonotype was seen a few times. J is TRBJ2-7 and V is TRBV20-1, with a possible D match to TRBD2 (6 bases). The CDR3 runs 14 residues. Germline loops: CDR1 DFQATT, CDR2 SNEGSKA (reference sequence). The V end was cut by 2 bases, the J end by 5 bases, with 16 bases between. The CDR3 spells CSARPGLRGDEQYF. The DNA of the CDR3 is TGCAGTGCTAGACCGGGACTTAGGGGTGACGAGCAGTACTTC.

The V and J genes are TRBV6-5 and TRBJ2-3, with 7 nucleotides matching TRBD2. Germline CDR1 is MNHEY and CDR2 is SVGAGI. V shed 0 bases and J 4 bases; nucleotides not matched to a gene: 10. The CDR3 totals 17 residues. The DNA of the CDR3 is TGTGCCAGCAGTTACTCGGGCGGGGGAGACCCCGCAGATACGCAGTATTTT. It yields the protein CASSYSGGGDPADTQYF.

This clonotype was seen a few times. V gene TRBV10-3 combines with J gene TRBJ2-2, with D unresolved. This CDR3 is 16 amino acids long. The germline V and J ends were trimmed by 2 bases and 2 bases, with 12 bases remaining between them. The germline V gene encodes CDR1 ENHRY and CDR2 SYGVKD. In DNA, the CDR3 is TGTGCCATCAGTGAGGGATGGGTTGGAAACACCGGGGAGCTGTTTTTT. This gives the protein CAISEGWVGNTGELFF.

V is TRBV5-4 and J is TRBJ2-6; 7 bases are a match to TRBD2. This CDR3 has 17 amino acids. Germline loops: CDR1 SGHNT, CDR2 YYREEE (reference sequence). V lost 9 bases and J lost 0; bases outside the gene matches: 12. Here the CDR3 reads CATNPSGARSGANVLTF. The DNA of the CDR3 is TGTGCCACCAACCCTAGCGGAGCCCGCTCTGGGGCCAACGTCCTGACTTTC.

The V and J genes are TRBV11-2 and TRBJ2-1; D not certain. Trimming stripped 4 bases from V and 6 bases from J, with 13 bases between. The CDR3 consists of 14 residues. Germline assignment: CDR1 SGHAT and CDR2 FQNNGV. The CDR3 DNA reads as TGTGCCAGCAGCTGTCGGGCCATTTCCAATGAGCAGTTCTTC. Encoded protein: CASSCRAISNEQFF.

In its sample, this clonotype was seen once. The chain recombines TRBV15 with TRBJ2-7, with TRBD1 identical over 8 bases. The V gene's germline CDR1 is LNHNV and CDR2 YYDKDF (reference sequence). This CDR3 contains 16 residues. Trimming removed 3 bases from V and 5 bases from J; junction bases left unmatched: 12. The CDR3 spells CATSSSLRTGKHEQYF. CDR3 coding DNA: TGTGCCACCAGCAGTTCCCTTCGGACAGGGAAGCACGAGCAGTACTTC.

To note about this clonotype: A much larger clone sits a single nucleotide away, making a read error possible. J is TRBJ2-5 and V is TRBV20-1, with 8 bases identical to TRBD2. Germline V gene sequence: CDR1 DFQATT, CDR2 SNEGSKA (reference sequence). The CDR3 extends over 15 amino acids. CDR3 sequence reads: CSASHDSGTQEAQYF. The CDR3 DNA follows: TGCAGTGCTAGTCACGATAGCGGGACCCAAGAGGCCCAGTACTTC.

This chain links TRBV20-1 with TRBJ2-7; a possible D gene is TRBD2 (6 bases). The CDR3 extends over 14 amino acids. The germline gives CDR1 DFQATT, CDR2 SNEGSKA (reference sequence). In nucleotides, the CDR3 is TGCAATCGCTCCAGACTAGTCCTAAGACCCGAGCAGTACTTC. Amino acid sequence: CNRSRLVLRPEQYF.

V is TRBV6-2 or TRBV6-3 and J is TRBJ2-1, with 8 bases that match TRBD1. V trimming: 5 bases; J trimming: 4 bases; junction bases outside the gene matches: 4. CDR1 is MNHEY, CDR2 SVGEGT, per germline. The CDR3 runs to 14 residues. The CDR3 protein is CASSTDRVYNEQFF. CDR3 sequence (DNA): TGTGCCAGCAGTACGGACAGGGTGTACAATGAGCAGTTCTTC.

This rearrangement joins TRBV7-2 to TRBJ2-7; either TRBD1 or TRBD2 may supply D (5 bases each). With 2 bases removed from V and 7 bases from J, the gap between germline ends came to 21 bases. The CDR3 spans 16 residues. Per the germline V gene, CDR1 is SGHTA and CDR2 is FQGNSA. Here the CDR3 DNA reads TGTGCCAGCAGCTTATTCTTTGTCCAGGGAGTTCGTGAGCAGTACTTC. Translation: CASSLFFVQGVREQYF.

The V and J genes are TRBV6-5 and TRBJ1-1, with 7 bases fitting TRBD1. Germline CDR1 and CDR2: MNHEY and SVGAGI. The V segment lost 6 bases and the J segment 5 bases; nucleotides outside the gene matches: 9. This CDR3 has 14 amino acids. The CDR3, as DNA: TGTGCCAGCAGCGTACAGGGGTGGGGAACTGAAGCTTTCTTT. This translates into CASSVQGWGTEAFF.

This clonotype was seen a few times. CDR3 sequence reads: CSGRTGVSYEQYF. CDR3 nucleotides: TGCAGTGGCCGGACAGGGGTTTCCTACGAGCAGTACTTC. The J gene is TRBJ2-7, the V gene TRBV20-1; 9 bases match TRBD1. From germline, CDR1 is DFQATT and CDR2 SNEGSKA (reference sequence). V lost 7 bases and J lost 1; bases outside the gene matches: 5. The CDR3 is made up of 13 amino acids.